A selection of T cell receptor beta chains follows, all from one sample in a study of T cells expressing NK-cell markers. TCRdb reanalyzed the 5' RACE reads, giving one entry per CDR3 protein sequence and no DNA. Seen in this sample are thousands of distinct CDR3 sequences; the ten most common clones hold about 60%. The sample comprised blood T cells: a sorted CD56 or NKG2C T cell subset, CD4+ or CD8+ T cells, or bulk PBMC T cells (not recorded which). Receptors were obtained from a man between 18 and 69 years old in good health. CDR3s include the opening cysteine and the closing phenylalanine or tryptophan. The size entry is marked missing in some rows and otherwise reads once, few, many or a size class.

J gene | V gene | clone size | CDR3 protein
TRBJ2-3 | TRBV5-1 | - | CASSLGGRHPTDTQYF
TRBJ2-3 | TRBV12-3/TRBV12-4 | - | CASSLSGQGPDTQYF
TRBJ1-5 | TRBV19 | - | CASREGQRASPQHF
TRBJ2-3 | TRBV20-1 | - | CSATAFKGSGGGTDTQYF
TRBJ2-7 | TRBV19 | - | CASSRQGDEQYF
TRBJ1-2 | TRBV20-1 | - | CSPQDPQGEAYGYTF
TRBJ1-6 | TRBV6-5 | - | CASSYQPSSYNSPLHF
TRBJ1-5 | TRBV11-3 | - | CASSLVLVRGQPQHF
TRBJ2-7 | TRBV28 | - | CASSFSWVAEQYF
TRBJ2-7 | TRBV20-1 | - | CSANRGSYEQYF
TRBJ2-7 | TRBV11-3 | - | CASRTRPGRRFYEQYF
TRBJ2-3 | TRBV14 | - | CASSQWTISTDTQYF
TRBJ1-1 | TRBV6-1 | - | CASPRPGGETIMNTEAFF
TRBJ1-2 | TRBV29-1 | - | CSVLFPGGTAPYGYTF
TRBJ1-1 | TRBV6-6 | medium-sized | CASSSPQDRPNTEAFF
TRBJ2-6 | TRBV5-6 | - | CASSLVGTGANVLTF
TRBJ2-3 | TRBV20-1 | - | CSARDPMRTDTQYF
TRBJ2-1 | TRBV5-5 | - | CASSVQGARSGKEQFF
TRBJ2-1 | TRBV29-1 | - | CSVGPGTGASYNEQFF
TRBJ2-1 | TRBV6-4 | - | CASSPLGGAENEQFF
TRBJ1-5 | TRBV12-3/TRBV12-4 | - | CASSWGTSSYQPQHF
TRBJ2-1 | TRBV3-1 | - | CASSHGGDFTYNEQFF
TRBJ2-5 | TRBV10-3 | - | CAIRAGATQETQYF
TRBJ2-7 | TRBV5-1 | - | CASSLGRSVRDYEQYF
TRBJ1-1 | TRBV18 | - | CASSPTFGQPNTEAFF
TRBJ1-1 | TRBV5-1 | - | CASSLTGGIPEAFF
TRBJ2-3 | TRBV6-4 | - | CASSDEAGGSTDTQYF
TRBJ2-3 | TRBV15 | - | CATSRGGDTDTQYF
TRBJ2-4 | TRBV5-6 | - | CASSAARQRAKNIQYF
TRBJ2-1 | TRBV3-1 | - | CASSRGTSGGVSSYNEQFF
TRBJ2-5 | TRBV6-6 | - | CASSWNEETQYF
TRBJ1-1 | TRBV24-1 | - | CATRGQGASEAFF
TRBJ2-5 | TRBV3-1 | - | CASSQGAGGAETQYF
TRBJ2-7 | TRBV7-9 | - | CASTPLRREQYF
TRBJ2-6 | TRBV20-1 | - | CSASYGVSGANVLTF
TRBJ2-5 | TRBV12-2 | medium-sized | CASRLDRDQETQYF
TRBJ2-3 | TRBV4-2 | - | CASSQERGGPDTQYF
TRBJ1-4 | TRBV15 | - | CATSFSGQGGEKLFF
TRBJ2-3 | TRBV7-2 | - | CASTRLAGGPTDTQYF
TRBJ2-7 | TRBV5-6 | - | CASSLFRWLSYEQYF
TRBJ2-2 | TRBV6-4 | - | CASSPQGQNTGELFF
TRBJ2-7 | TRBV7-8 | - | CASSPQGLASYEQYF
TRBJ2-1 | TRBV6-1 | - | CASSEGSEHNEQFF
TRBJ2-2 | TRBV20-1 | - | CSAREAGRDTGELFF
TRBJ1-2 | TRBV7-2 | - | CASSSMARGAAYGYTF
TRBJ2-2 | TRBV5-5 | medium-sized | CASSRWTLTTGELFF
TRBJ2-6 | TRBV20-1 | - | CSATSGGISGANVLTF
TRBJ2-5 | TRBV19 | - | CASSSKPQGTQYF
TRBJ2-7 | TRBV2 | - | CASSDRDRAYEQYF
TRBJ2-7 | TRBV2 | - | CASSEALRASVRHEQYF
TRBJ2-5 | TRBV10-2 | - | CASSVGALAGETQYF
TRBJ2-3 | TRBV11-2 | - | CASSPRFGDSSTDTQYF
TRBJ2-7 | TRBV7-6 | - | CASSSRDESYEQYF
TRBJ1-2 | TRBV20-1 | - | CSARGGTANYGYTF
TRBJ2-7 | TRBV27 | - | CASSLPTPSTAYYEQYF
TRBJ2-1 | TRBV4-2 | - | CASSQDPGSGGNEQFF
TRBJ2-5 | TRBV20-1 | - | CSAPEGVGETQYF